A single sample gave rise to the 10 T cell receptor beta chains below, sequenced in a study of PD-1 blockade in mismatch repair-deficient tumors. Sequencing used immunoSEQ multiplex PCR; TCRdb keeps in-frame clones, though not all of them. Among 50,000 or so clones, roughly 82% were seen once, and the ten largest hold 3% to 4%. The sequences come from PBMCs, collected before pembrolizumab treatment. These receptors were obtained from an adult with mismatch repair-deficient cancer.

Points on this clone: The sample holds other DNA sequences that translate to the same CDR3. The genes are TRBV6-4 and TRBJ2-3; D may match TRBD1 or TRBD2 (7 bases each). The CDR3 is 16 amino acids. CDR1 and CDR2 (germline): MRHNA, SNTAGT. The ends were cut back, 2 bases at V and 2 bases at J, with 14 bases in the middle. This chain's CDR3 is CASSDGRGGNTDTQYF. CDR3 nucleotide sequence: TGTGCCAGCAGTGACGGCAGGGGGGGGAACACAGATACGCAGTATTTT.

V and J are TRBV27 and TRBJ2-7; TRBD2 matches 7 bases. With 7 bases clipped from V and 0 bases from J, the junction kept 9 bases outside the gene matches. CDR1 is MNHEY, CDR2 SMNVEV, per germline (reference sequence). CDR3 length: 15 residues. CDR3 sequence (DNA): TGTGCCAGCACCCCTGAGGCGGGAGCCTCCTACGAGCAGTACTTC. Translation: CASTPEAGASYEQYF.

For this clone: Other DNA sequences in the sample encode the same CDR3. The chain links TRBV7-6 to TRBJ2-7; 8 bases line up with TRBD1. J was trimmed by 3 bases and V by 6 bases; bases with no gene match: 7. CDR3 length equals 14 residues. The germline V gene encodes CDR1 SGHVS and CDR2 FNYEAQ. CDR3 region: CASSLQGGLYEQYF. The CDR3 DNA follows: TGTGCCAGCAGTTTACAGGGGGGCCTCTACGAGCAGTACTTC.

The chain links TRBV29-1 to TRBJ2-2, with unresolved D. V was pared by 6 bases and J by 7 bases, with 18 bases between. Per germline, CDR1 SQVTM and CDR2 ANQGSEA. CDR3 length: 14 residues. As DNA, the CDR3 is TGCAGCGTCCAGACCCGCGCGCGGAGCGGGGAGCTGTTTTTT. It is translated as CSVQTRARSGELFF.

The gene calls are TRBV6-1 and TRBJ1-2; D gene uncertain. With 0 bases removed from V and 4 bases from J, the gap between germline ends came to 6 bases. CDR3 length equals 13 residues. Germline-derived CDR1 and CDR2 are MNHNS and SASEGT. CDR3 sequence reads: CASSEATVYGYTF. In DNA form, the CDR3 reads TGTGCCAGCAGTGAAGCCACTGTCTATGGCTACACCTTC.

The CDR3 here is CASTRTVSSYEQYF. DNA of the CDR3: TGTGCCAGTACCCGGACAGTAAGCTCCTACGAGCAGTACTTC. The gene calls are TRBV19 and TRBJ2-7, with a weak D call TRBD1 (6 bases). V was pared by 7 bases and J by 0 bases, with 13 bases between. Germline V CDR1 and CDR2: LNHDA, SQIVND (reference sequence). CDR3 size: 14 residues.

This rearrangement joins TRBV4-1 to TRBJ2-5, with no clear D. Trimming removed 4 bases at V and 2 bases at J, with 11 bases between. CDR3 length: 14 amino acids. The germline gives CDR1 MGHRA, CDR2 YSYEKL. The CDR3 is CASSLNRRQETQYF. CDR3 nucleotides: TGCGCCAGCAGCCTCAACCGAAGGCAAGAGACCCAGTACTTC.

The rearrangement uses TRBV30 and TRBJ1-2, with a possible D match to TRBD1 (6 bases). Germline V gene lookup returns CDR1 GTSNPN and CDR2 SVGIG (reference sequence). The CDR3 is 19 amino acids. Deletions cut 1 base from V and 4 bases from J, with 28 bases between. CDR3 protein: CAWSDGYGQSLPNTYGYTF. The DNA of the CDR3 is TGTGCCTGGAGTGACGGATACGGACAGTCATTACCCAATACCTATGGCTACACCTTC. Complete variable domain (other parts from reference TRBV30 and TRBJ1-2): SQTIHQWPATLVQPVGSPLSLECTVEGTSNPNLYWYRQAAGRGLQLLFYSVGIGQISSEVPQNLSASRPQDRQFILSSKKLLLSDSGFYLCAWSDGYGQSLPNTYGYTFGSGTRLTVV.

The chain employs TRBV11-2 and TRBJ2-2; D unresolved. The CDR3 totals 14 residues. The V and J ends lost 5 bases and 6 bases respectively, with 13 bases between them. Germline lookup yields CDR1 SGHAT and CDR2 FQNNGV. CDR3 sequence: CASSPRSWAGELFF. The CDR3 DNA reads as TGTGCCAGCAGCCCCCGATCGTGGGCCGGGGAGCTGTTTTTT.

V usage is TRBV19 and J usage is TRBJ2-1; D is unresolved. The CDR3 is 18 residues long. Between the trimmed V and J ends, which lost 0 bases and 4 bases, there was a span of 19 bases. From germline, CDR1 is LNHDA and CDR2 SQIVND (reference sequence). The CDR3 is CASSIDGRRGGMYNEQFF. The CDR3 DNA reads TGTGCCAGTAGTATAGATGGGCGGCGTGGCGGAATGTACAATGAGCAGTTCTTC.